These T cell receptor beta chains were read from a single sample in a study of T-cell reconstitution after alpha-beta-depleted transplantation in children. TCRdb processed the PCR reads anew with MiXCR; each CDR3 protein has one entry. The data contain about 980,000 distinct CDR3 sequences, 25% to 30% of them singletons. Sequencing used PBMCs, mostly from graft donor cells, obtained 360 days after TCRalphabeta/CD19-depleted stem cell transplant. These receptors were obtained from a boy younger than two who had a stem cell transplant for SCID, so the T cells may come from the graft donor. The CDR3 runs from the conserved cysteine through the conserved F or W. The D gene is left open where the match is weak. Clone size is shown for a subset of rows, as once, few, many or a class of expanded clone.

TRBV5-1,-,few,TRBJ1-1,CASSLPGVGTEAFF,TGCGCCAGCAGCTTGCCCGGCGTCGGCACTGAAGCTTTCTTT
TRBV12-3/TRBV12-4,-,-,TRBJ1-6,CASSPRTGTNSPLHF,TGTGCCAGCAGCCCCCGGACCGGAACGAATTCACCCCTCCACTTT
TRBV12-3/TRBV12-4,TRBD1,-,TRBJ2-1,CTSSLGRGGSTSSYNEQFF,TGTACCAGCAGTTTAGGAAGAGGGGGCTCTACGAGCTCCTACAATGAGCAGTTCTTC
TRBV6-2/TRBV6-3,TRBD1,few,TRBJ2-6,CASSIRDSYASGANVLTF,TGTGCCAGCAGTATCAGGGACAGCTACGCCTCTGGGGCCAACGTCCTGACTTTC
TRBV7-9,TRBD1,-,TRBJ2-1,CASSLTGGIADEQFF,TGTGCCAGCAGCTTGACAGGGGGAATCGCCGATGAGCAGTTCTTC
TRBV9,-,-,TRBJ2-3,CASNPWVYTDTQYF,TGTGCCAGCAACCCATGGGTTTACACAGATACGCAGTATTTT
TRBV25-1,-,-,TRBJ2-3,CASSDDLKTDTQYF,TGTGCCAGCAGTGACGACCTCAAGACAGATACGCAGTATTTT
TRBV25-1,-,few,TRBJ2-1,CASSELDNEQFF,TGTGCCAGCAGTGAATTGGACAATGAGCAGTTCTTC
TRBV7-2,-,few,TRBJ2-1,CASSPPWRNEQFF,TGTGCCAGCAGCCCTCCCTGGCGAAATGAGCAGTTCTTC
TRBV11-2,TRBD2,few,TRBJ2-6,CASSFLRGGLSGANVLTF,TGTGCCAGCAGCTTTCTCCGGGGGGGCCTATCTGGGGCCAACGTCCTGACTTTC
TRBV2,-,-,TRBJ1-4,CASDDGPTTATNEKLFF,TGTGCCAGCGATGACGGACCTACAACTGCAACTAATGAAAAACTGTTTTTT
TRBV7-9,-,-,TRBJ1-2,CASSLGGLQNGYTF,TGTGCCAGCAGCTTGGGGGGGCTCCAAAATGGCTACACCTTC
TRBV5-1,-,once,TRBJ2-7,CASSPGDLSYEQYF,TGCGCCAGCAGCCCGGGTGACCTTTCCTACGAGCAGTACTTC
TRBV28,TRBD1,-,TRBJ1-1,CASSFGTGVLAFF,TGTGCCAGCAGTTTCGGGACAGGGGTTTTAGCTTTCTTT
TRBV5-5,-,few,TRBJ2-7,CASSLWSSADEQYF,TGTGCCAGCAGCTTGTGGTCTAGCGCCGACGAGCAGTACTTC
TRBV11-2,TRBD2,-,TRBJ2-3,CASSFRGDGGGALDTQYF,TGTGCCAGCAGCTTCCGGGGGGATGGCGGGGGGGCCTTAGATACGCAGTATTTT
TRBV29-1,-,-,TRBJ2-7,CSAGHSTYEQYF,TGCAGCGCGGGACATTCGACCTACGAGCAGTACTTC
TRBV4-1,-,few,TRBJ2-7,CASSQEGPRGEVASYEQYF,TGCGCCAGCAGCCAAGAGGGCCCTCGAGGGGAAGTGGCCTCCTACGAGCAGTACTTC
TRBV7-6,TRBD1,-,TRBJ2-7,CASSPRTGSSYEQYF,TGTGCCAGCAGCCCACGGACAGGTAGCTCCTACGAGCAGTACTTC
TRBV9,-,-,TRBJ2-5,CASSELDRSDLSSQETQYF,TGTGCCAGCAGCGAATTGGACAGATCGGATCTATCCAGCCAAGAGACCCAGTACTTC
TRBV12-3/TRBV12-4,-,few,TRBJ1-5,CASRAGAGYNQPQHF,TGTGCCAGCAGGGCGGGCGCGGGCTACAATCAGCCCCAGCATTTT
TRBV30,-,once,TRBJ2-5,CAWSRTSETQYF,TGTGCCTGGAGTCGGACTTCGGAGACCCAGTACTTC